This TCR beta chain was recorded in a study of beta chain features in type 1 diabetes. CDR3 length: 11 amino acids. In germline, CDR1 is SGHDT, CDR2 YYEEEE. Trimming took 3 bases from V and 2 from J, leaving 0 bases between them. Sequencing targeted expressed TCRB transcripts, as all isolated RNA had been reverse transcribed. Produced via immunoSEQ multiplex PCR; TCRdb's table is partial and in-frame only. Seen here are 250,000 or so clones, under 70% observed once, and the top ten hold 0.053%. The study, taken as a whole, reports: Type 1 diabetes patients had fewer VDJ junction insertions and more deletions.

A word on this clone: Its cognate antigen is unknown.

A single heparinised draw of about 120 mL on average was taken per donor. The sequenced sample was naive CD4+ T cells from blood. The TCR sequence derives from a man younger than 40 in good health. V is TRBV5-6 and J is TRBJ2-4, with unresolved D. The DNA of the CDR3 is TGTGCCAGCAGCTCCAAAAACATTCAGTACTTC. It yields the protein CASSSKNIQYF.